One and the same sample provided the 15 T cell receptor beta chains below, sequenced in a study of radiotherapy plus CTLA-4 blockade in lung cancer. TCRdb keeps only in-frame clones here, not all; method: immunoSEQ multiplex PCR. Found here are about 82,000 clones, around 72% of them singletons; the top ten hold roughly an eighth. The material was peripheral blood, obtained from a patient treated with radiotherapy plus ipilimumab. The receptors come from a human donor with non-small cell lung cancer that progressed on radiotherapy plus ipilimumab.

The chain combines TRBV6-6 with TRBJ2-7; perhaps TRBD1 as D (6 bases). Germline loops: CDR1 MNHNY, CDR2 SVGAGI (reference sequence). The CDR3 length is 13 residues. V gave up 5 bases and J gave up 3 bases, with 11 bases separating them. The CDR3 DNA reads TGTGCCAGCAGTCGAGGACAGTTCTACGAGCAGTACTTC. Its translation is CASSRGQFYEQYF.

This chain joins TRBV28 and TRBJ1-2, with 9 bases that match TRBD1. This CDR3 has 16 residues. Germline lookup yields CDR1 MDHEN and CDR2 SYDVKM. V shed 3 bases and J 5 bases; nucleotides not matched to a gene: 10. In DNA form, the CDR3 reads TGTGCCAGCAGTTTCCGATGGGACAGGGCTTTGTATGGCTACACCTTC. Its translation: CASSFRWDRALYGYTF.

The chain employs TRBV6-1 and TRBJ1-5, with D uncertain. Looked up from germline, CDR1 is MNHNS and CDR2 is SASEGT. Trimming shortened V by 4 bases and J by 5 bases, and 9 bases separated the two germline ends. The CDR3 is 13 residues long. CDR3 protein: CASSVRVDQPQHF. CDR3 coding DNA: TGTGCCAGCAGTGTGAGAGTGGATCAGCCCCAGCATTTT.

The CDR3 DNA follows: TGTGCCAGCAGTTACCGACTAGCGGGAAGTGGAGATACGCAGTATTTT. Translation gives CASSYRLAGSGDTQYF. This chain links TRBV6-5 with TRBJ2-3; 11 bases fit TRBD2. V was clipped by 2 bases and J by 5 bases; unmatched bases: 6. The V gene's germline CDR1 is MNHEY and CDR2 SVGAGI. The CDR3 runs 16 residues.

The rearrangement joins TRBV5-1 to TRBJ2-7; no reliable D call. Germline V gene sequence: CDR1 SGHRS, CDR2 YFSETQ. This CDR3 comprises 13 residues. The V end lost 4 bases, the J end lost 0 bases, and 8 bases lay between the germline ends. CDR3 in amino acids: CASSADGSYEQYF. In nucleotides, the CDR3 is TGCGCCAGCAGCGCGGACGGCTCCTACGAGCAGTACTTC. The whole variable domain, remainder taken from reference TRBV5-1 and TRBJ2-7, is KAGVTQTPRYLIKTRGQQVTLSCSPISGHRSVSWYQQTPGQGLQFLFEYFSETQRNKGNFPGRFSGRQFSNSRSEMNVSTLELGDSALYLCASSADGSYEQYFGPGTRLTVT.

Points on this clone: The sample carries other DNA sequences with the same CDR3. The chain employs TRBV5-1 and TRBJ1-1; 7 nucleotides match TRBD1. The V and J ends lost 0 bases and 1 base, in that order; junction bases with no gene match: 6. The CDR3 runs 16 residues. The germline V gene encodes CDR1 SGHRS and CDR2 YFSETQ. The CDR3 DNA is TGCGCCAGCAGCTTGGGGCAGGGGGTTGGGAACACTGAAGCTTTCTTT. Protein sequence: CASSLGQGVGNTEAFF.

Concerning this clone: Its ends do not fully match the called genes, so a read error is possible. The chain carries TRBV7-7 and TRBJ2-5; the D gene is possibly TRBD2 (5 bases). The CDR3 has 15 residues. Germline V gene lookup returns CDR1 SSHAT and CDR2 FNYEAQ (reference sequence). For the CDR3, the DNA is TGTGCTAGCAGCTTAGACGGACTCGGTCAAGAGACCCAGTACTTC. Residues: CASSLDGLGQETQYF.

This clone was detected ten times or more. The chain employs TRBV9 and TRBJ2-1; no clear D. Germline assignment: CDR1 SGDLS and CDR2 YYNGEE. Trimming removed 0 bases at V and 5 bases at J, with 18 bases between. The length of the CDR3 is 17 residues. As DNA, the CDR3 is TGTGCCAGCAGCGTAGAAGTATCCCCTCGTAGGGACAATGAGCAGTTCTTC. Translated: CASSVEVSPRRDNEQFF.

V and J are TRBV5-1 and TRBJ2-1; tentative D call: TRBD1 (5 bases). From germline, CDR1 is SGHRS and CDR2 YFSETQ. This CDR3 has 14 residues. Trimming removed 4 bases from V and 8 bases from J, with 16 bases in between. DNA for the CDR3: TGCGCCAGCAGCCCCGGGCCTAGGGGATATGAGCAGTTCTTC. Translated, it gives CASSPGPRGYEQFF.

The chain employs TRBV6-5 and TRBJ1-2; 10 bases fit TRBD1. Per the germline V gene, CDR1 is MNHEY and CDR2 is SVGAGI. Trimming took 6 bases from V and 4 from J; bases not matched to a gene: 5. This CDR3 is built from 14 residues. The CDR3 reads CASSPTGGLYGYTF. DNA of the CDR3: TGTGCCAGCAGCCCGACAGGGGGCCTCTATGGCTACACCTTC.

This rearrangement joins TRBV10-3 to TRBJ1-1, with no clear D. The V gene lost 4 bases and the J gene lost 3 bases, with 9 bases spanning the gap. The germline gives CDR1 ENHRY, CDR2 SYGVKD. The CDR3 contains 13 residues. CDR3: CAISVGRDTEAFF. DNA of the CDR3: TGTGCCATCAGTGTAGGGAGGGACACTGAAGCTTTCTTT.

This clone was recorded once. V is TRBV6-5 and J is TRBJ2-5; TRBD2 matches at 12 bases. The V and J ends lost 7 bases and 2 bases, in that order; junction bases with no gene match: 5. The CDR3 runs 15 residues. From germline, CDR1 is MNHEY and CDR2 SVGAGI. CDR3 loop: CASTRTSGVQETQYF. CDR3 coding DNA: TGTGCCAGCACTCGGACTAGCGGGGTGCAAGAGACCCAGTACTTC.

This clone was seen more than once but under ten times. V is TRBV19 and J is TRBJ2-7, with a weak D call TRBD1 (5 bases). The V gene lost 4 bases and the J gene lost 1 base, with 11 bases spanning the gap. Germline CDR1 and CDR2: LNHDA and SQIVND (reference sequence). The CDR3 totals 14 residues. In DNA form, the CDR3 reads TGTGCCAGTAGTAGGGGCAGTATTTCCTACGAGCAGTACTTC. Its protein is CASSRGSISYEQYF.

This CDR3 reads CASSEARQETQYF. The CDR3 nucleotides are TGTGCCAGCAGTGAGGCTCGCCAAGAGACCCAGTACTTC. This chain links TRBV2 with TRBJ2-5, with D uncertain. Germline V gene lookup returns CDR1 SNHLY and CDR2 FYNNEI. V gave up 3 bases and J gave up 1 base, with 6 bases separating them. The CDR3 has 13 residues.

The chain carries TRBV2 and TRBJ2-3; D remains unclear. Trimming removed 9 bases from V and 2 bases from J, with 9 bases in between. There are 12 residues in the CDR3. Germline values: CDR1 SNHLY, CDR2 FYNNEI. CDR3 in DNA: TGTGCCAGTTCTCCTATCACAGATACGCAGTATTTT. Protein product: CASSPITDTQYF.